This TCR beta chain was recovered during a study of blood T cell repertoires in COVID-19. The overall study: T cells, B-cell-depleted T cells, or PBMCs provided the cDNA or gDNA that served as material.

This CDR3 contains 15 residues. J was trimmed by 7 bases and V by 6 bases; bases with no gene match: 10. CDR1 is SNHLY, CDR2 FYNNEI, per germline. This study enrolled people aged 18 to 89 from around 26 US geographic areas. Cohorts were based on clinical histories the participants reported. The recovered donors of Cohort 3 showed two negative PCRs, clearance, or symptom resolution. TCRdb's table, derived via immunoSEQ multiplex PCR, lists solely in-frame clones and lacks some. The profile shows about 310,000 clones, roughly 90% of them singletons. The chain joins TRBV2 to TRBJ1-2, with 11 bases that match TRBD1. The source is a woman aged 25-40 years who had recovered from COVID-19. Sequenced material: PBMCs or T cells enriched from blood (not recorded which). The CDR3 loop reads CASSPPGQGAGGYTF. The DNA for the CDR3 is TGTGCCAGCAGCCCCCCCGGACAGGGGGCCGGTGGCTACACCTTC.